The next 26 T cell receptor beta chains were all read from a single sample in a study of tumor-infiltrating lymphocytes in primary liver carcinoma. Starting material of about 480 ng total RNA yielded TCR beta cDNA via a constant-region primer. Investigators got TCR beta libraries out of three nested multiplex PCR rounds, done with slightly modified ARM-PCR. A C-beta reverse primer was combined with TRBV1-TRBV30 forward primers in the first two PCR rounds, and each round had approximately 10 cycles. TCRdb re-analysed the multiplex PCR reads in MiXCR, keeping a single row per CDR3 protein. The repertoire includes more than 150,000 distinct CDR3 sequences, around 60% of them detected once, and 72% sits in the top ten. RNA isolated from unsorted whole blood supplied the blood RNA, with germline DNA also extracted. Sequenced sample: peripheral blood. The receptors shown here come from a man in his forties with primary liver carcinoma and hepatitis B virus infection.

Of note for this clonotype: One end of the junction does not line up with germline, which may come from a read error. The rearrangement uses TRBV11-3 and TRBJ2-2, with TRBD2 matching over 7 bases. This CDR3 region has 18 residues. Germline CDR1 and CDR2: SGHNT and YENEEA. DNA for the CDR3: TGTGCCAGCAACTTCGCCCACTGGGGGGGGTCGTACACCGTGGAGCTGTTTTTT. It specifies CASNFAHWGGSYTVELFF.

The chain is built from TRBV29-1 and TRBJ2-2, with TRBD1 matching 8 bases. Germline V lookup: CDR1 SQVTM, CDR2 ANQGSEA. This CDR3 has 13 amino acids. J was trimmed by 6 bases and V by 4 bases; bases with no gene match: 4. The CDR3 DNA is TGCAGCGTTGGGGCAGGGGGCCCCGGGGAGCTGTTTTTT. As protein: CSVGAGGPGELFF.

This clonotype was detected only a few times. The chain combines TRBV6-2 or TRBV6-3 with TRBJ1-1, with D possibly TRBD1 on 5 matching bases. Germline assignment: CDR1 MNHEY and CDR2 SVGEGT. The CDR3 contains 13 residues. V lost 5 bases, J lost 5 bases, and 12 bases lay in between. Written as DNA, the CDR3 is TGTGCCAGCAGTCCCGTCAGGGTAACTGAAGCTTTCTTT. Translating it yields CASSPVRVTEAFF.

The J gene is TRBJ1-1, the V gene TRBV12-3 or TRBV12-4; possible D gene TRBD1, 5 bases. The CDR3 length is 15 residues. The ends were cut back, 3 bases at V and 3 bases at J, with 14 bases in the middle. The CDR3 nucleotides are TGTGCCAGCAGTTTCCCTCAGGGCCTTGACACTGAAGCTTTCTTT. It codes for CASSFPQGLDTEAFF.

The chain uses TRBV24-1 and TRBJ2-3; 7 bases are shared with TRBD1. Unmatched junction bases numbered 6, after V lost 5 bases and J lost 2 bases. Germline CDR1 is KGHDR and CDR2 is SFDVKD. The CDR3 spans 15 residues. CDR3 bases: TGTGCCACCAGTGGCGGACAGGCGCTCACAGATACGCAGTATTTT. It translates to CATSGGQALTDTQYF.

As regards this clonotype: A much larger clone lies a single base off, so this may be a read error. V is TRBV6-6 and J is TRBJ2-5; unclear D gene. This CDR3 comprises 13 residues. V was cut by 7 bases and J by 1 base, with 10 bases left in between. Germline V lookup: CDR1 MNHNY, CDR2 SVGAGI (reference sequence). CDR3 sequence reads: CASTMDVQETQYF. The DNA of the CDR3 is TGTGCCAGCACTATGGACGTCCAAGAGACCCAGTACTTC.

This clonotype was detected once. One end of the junction varies from germline; a read error may be responsible. The chain carries TRBV11-2 and TRBJ2-7; D unresolved. This CDR3 region has 14 residues. Germline loops: CDR1 SGHAT, CDR2 FQNNGV. The CDR3 is CSSSLGRSSYEQYF. CDR3 DNA sequence: TGTTCCAGCAGCTTAGGTAGGAGCTCCTACGAGCAGTACTTC.

Concerning this clonotype itself: This may be a read error, as it is one base from a much larger clone. V and J are TRBV6-5 and TRBJ1-1; the match to TRBD1 covers 7 bases. Looked up from germline, CDR1 is MNHEY and CDR2 is SVGAGI. The CDR3 has 15 residues. The CDR3 reads CASSTSHRGDTEASF. In nucleotides, the CDR3 is TGTGCCAGCAGCACCTCCCACAGGGGCGACACTGAAGCTTCCTTT.

This clonotype is a singleton in its sample. This clone may be a read error of a much larger clone one base away. The chain joins TRBV11-2 to TRBJ2-1; D is unclear. From germline, CDR1 is SGHAT and CDR2 FQNNGV. The CDR3 is made up of 15 amino acids. In DNA form, the CDR3 reads TGTGGCAGCAGCTTAGTCTGGGGCTCCTACAATGAGCAGTTCTTC. Residues: CGSSLVWGSYNEQFF. Full variable domain (missing parts from reference TRBV11-2 and TRBJ2-1): EAGVAQSPRYKIIEKRQSVAFWCNPISGHATLYWYQQILGQGPKLLIQFQNNGVVDDSQLPKDRFSAERLKGVDSTLKIQPAKLEDSAVYLCGSSLVWGSYNEQFFGPGTRLTVL.

Worth noting for this clonotype: It may be a read error: a sequence one base away is much more abundant. The J gene is TRBJ1-5, the V gene TRBV11-2, with TRBD1 as a possible D gene (6 bases). Looked up from germline, CDR1 is SGHAT and CDR2 is FQNNGV. CDR3 size: 16 residues. The CDR3 DNA sequence: TGTGCCAGCAGCTTAGGTCAGGGACACTTCGAAAAGCCCCAGAATTTT. Its translation is CASSLGQGHFEKPQNF.

The J gene is TRBJ2-7, the V gene TRBV12-3 or TRBV12-4, with TRBD2 as a possible D gene (6 bases). The CDR3 loop spans 15 amino acids. The ends were cut back, 6 bases at V and 4 bases at J, with 19 bases in the middle. Written as DNA, the CDR3 is TGTGCCAGCAGCTCGGCCGGGGCGGGACCTTACGAGCAGTACTTC. This sequence encodes CASSSAGAGPYEQYF.

As regards this clonotype: Since a much larger clone is just one base distant, this may be a read error. The chain joins TRBV11-3 to TRBJ2-3; D might be TRBD2 (6 bases). Germline-derived CDR1 and CDR2 are SGHNT and YENEEA. Trimming cost V 5 bases and J 5 bases, with 14 bases left between them. This CDR3 has 14 amino acids. The CDR3 bases are TGTGCCAGCAGCCTTAGCGGACCCATAGATACGCAGTATTTT. Translating gives CASSLSGPIDTQYF. Full variable domain (rest looked up from reference TRBV11-3 and TRBJ2-3): EAGVVQSPRYKIIEKKQPVAFWCNPISGHNTLYWYLQNLGQGPELLIRYENEEAVDDSQLPKDRFSAERLKGVDSTLKIQPAELGDSAVYLCASSLSGPIDTQYFGPGTRLTVL.

This clonotype appeared a single time. The chain uses TRBV11-3 and TRBJ2-1; D is perhaps TRBD1 or TRBD2 (5 bases each). Trimming stripped 4 bases from V and 15 bases from J, with 16 bases between. The CDR3 sequence is 12 residues long. Germline CDR1 and CDR2: SGHNT and YENEEA. CDR3 sequence: CASSSRDRLPFF. The DNA of the CDR3 is TGTGCCAGCAGCTCCCGGGACCGTCTCCCGTTCTTC.

As regards this clonotype: The germline gene is not matched at one end of the junction; a read error may be the cause. The CDR3 here is CASSIDLPVSTDTRYF. The CDR3 DNA follows: TGTGCCAGCAGCATAGATCTGCCGGTTAGCACAGATACGCGGTATTTT. The chain joins TRBV11-2 to TRBJ2-3; D gene ambiguous. The CDR3 spans 16 residues. Germline CDR1 and CDR2: SGHAT and FQNNGV.

This clonotype occurred a few times. The chain employs TRBV6-6 and TRBJ2-1; 7 bases fit TRBD1. Germline-derived CDR1 and CDR2 are MNHNY and SVGAGI (reference sequence). Unmatched junction bases numbered 7, after V lost 2 bases and J lost 6 bases. The CDR3 sequence is 15 residues long. The CDR3 loop is CASSYRGQERNEQFF. The CDR3 nucleotides read TGTGCCAGCAGTTACCGAGGACAGGAGCGCAATGAGCAGTTCTTC.

J is TRBJ1-3 and V is TRBV6-5; tentatively, D is TRBD1 (6 bases). This CDR3 is built from 15 residues. The germline V gene has CDR1 MNHEY and CDR2 SVGAGI. Trimming took off 6 bases at V and 4 bases at J, with 16 bases between the two ends. CDR3 DNA: TGTGCCAGCAGCCATGGTCGGGGGCCCGGAAACACCATATATTTT. Its protein product is CASSHGRGPGNTIYF.

Concerning this clonotype: A much larger clone is a single base away; this may be a read error. CDR3 coding DNA: TGCAGCGTTGAGGAGGGTGCCCAAGGGACCCAGTACTTC. It translates to CSVEEGAQGTQYF. V usage is TRBV29-1 and J usage is TRBJ2-5, with D possibly TRBD2 on 6 matching bases. CDR1 and CDR2 from the germline V gene are SQVTM and ANQGSEA. The CDR3 covers 13 residues. Filled out from reference TRBV29-1 and TRBJ2-5, the complete variable domain reads SAVISQKPSRDICQRGTSLTIQCQVDSQVTMMFWYRQQPGQSLTLIATANQGSEATYESGFVIDKFPISRPNLTFSTLTVSNMSPEDSSIYLCSVEEGAQGTQYFGPGTRLLVL.

The gene calls are TRBV6-2 or TRBV6-3 and TRBJ1-1; D gene ambiguous. Trimming stripped 2 bases from V and 4 bases from J, with 14 bases between. Germline V CDR1 and CDR2: MNHEY, SVGEGT. CDR3 size: 15 residues. This CDR3 is CASSYELGRGTEAFF. The DNA for the CDR3 is TGTGCCAGCAGTTACGAGTTAGGGCGGGGCACTGAAGCTTTCTTT.

Worth noting for this clonotype: Germline and junction disagree at one end, which may indicate a read error. The chain recombines TRBV11-2 with TRBJ2-7, with 8 bases identical to TRBD2. This CDR3 region has 15 residues. The V gene's germline CDR1 is SGHAT and CDR2 FQNNGV. The CDR3 DNA is TGTGCCAGCAGCTTAGCACGGACTAGCATGTACGAGCAGTACTTT. Protein product: CASSLARTSMYEQYF.

This chain links TRBV10-3 with TRBJ1-1; D not certain. The ends were cut back, 6 bases at V and 1 base at J, with 9 bases in the middle. Germline CDR1 is ENHRY and CDR2 is SYGVKD. The CDR3 extends over 13 amino acids. CDR3 loop: CAIRSGTNTEAFF. DNA for the CDR3: TGTGCCATCAGATCCGGCACGAACACTGAAGCTTTCTTT.

Here the CDR3 reads CASSYPLAGVVNEQFF. In nucleotides, the CDR3 is TGTGCCAGCAGTTACCCCCTAGCGGGAGTGGTCAATGAGCAGTTCTTC. The genes are TRBV6-2 or TRBV6-3 and TRBJ2-1; 10 bases match TRBD2. This CDR3 region has 16 residues. Looked up from germline, CDR1 is MNHEY and CDR2 is SVGEGT. J lost 6 bases, V lost 2 bases, and 7 bases had no gene match.

This clonotype was found a few times. V gene TRBV12-3 or TRBV12-4 combines with J gene TRBJ2-7; 10 bases are shared with TRBD1. CDR3 length: 14 amino acids. After removal of 6 bases from V and 5 bases from J, the junction contained 7 bases not matched to a gene. CDR3 DNA: TGTGCCAGCAGCCCCGGGACAGGGGTAGACGAGCAGTACTTC. Protein sequence: CASSPGTGVDEQYF.

This clonotype was recorded many times. CDR3 in amino acids: CASRTQRKETQYF. In DNA, the CDR3 is TGTGCCAGCAGGACCCAACGGAAGGAGACCCAGTACTTC. J is TRBJ2-5 and V is TRBV12-3 or TRBV12-4; no reliable D call. Trimming cost V 6 bases and J 5 bases, with 13 bases left between them. CDR3 length: 13 residues.

This clonotype has just a few counts. A junction end diverges from the germline sequence, so it may reflect a read error. The chain is built from TRBV5-4 and TRBJ2-2; tentatively, D is TRBD2 (5 bases). Germline CDR1 reads SGHNT; CDR2 reads YYREEE (reference sequence). The CDR3 totals 16 residues. This CDR3 reads CASSLAERGNTGELFF. In DNA form, the CDR3 reads TGTGCCAGCAGTTTGGCCGAACGGGGGAACACCGGGGAGCTGTTTTTT.

This sequence joins TRBV11-1 and TRBJ2-1; D gene unclear. V was cut by 0 bases and J by 3 bases, with 3 bases left in between. The germline V gene encodes CDR1 SGHAT and CDR2 FQDESV (reference sequence). The CDR3 sequence is 13 residues long. CDR3 loop: CASSLAFYNEQFF. The CDR3 DNA is TGTGCCAGCAGCTTAGCGTTCTACAATGAGCAGTTCTTC.

On this clonotype itself: The junction does not match germline at one end; this may be a read error. V gene TRBV6-5 combines with J gene TRBJ2-7; no clear D. The germline gives CDR1 MNHEY, CDR2 SVGAGI. CDR3 size: 13 residues. CDR3 residues: CASSYSVRYDQYF. In DNA form, the CDR3 reads TGTGCCAGCAGTTACTCGGTGAGGTACGATCAGTACTTC.